This T cell receptor (beta chain) was found in a study of cytomegalovirus exposure and HLA in healthy donors. PCR involved 60 Vbeta and 13 Jbeta primers. The data were produced by immunoSEQ multiplex PCR, yet TCRdb's version contains in-frame clones alone and is incomplete. In the table there are 150,000 to 200,000 clones, 81% of which are singletons. The donors, nominally healthy at sampling, likely had unrecorded immune exposures. The ends were cut back, 5 bases at V and 1 base at J, with 8 bases in the middle. The CDR3 is made up of 13 amino acids. Germline V lookup: CDR1 SGHNT, CDR2 YENEEA. The origin of this receptor is a woman aged 45-65 years in good health and CMV-seronegative. Material for sequencing was PBMCs. The chain links TRBV11-3 to TRBJ2-5; a possible D gene is TRBD2 (5 bases). CDR3 region: CASSVRGQETQYF. CDR3 sequence (DNA): TGTGCCAGCAGCGTCCGGGGCCAAGAGACCCAGTACTTC.